The clone carrying this TCR beta chain was seen a handful of times. Its matching antigen is unknown. The CDR3 is 17 residues long. J gave up 3 bases and V 0 bases, and 7 bases lay outside the gene matches. Germline CDR1 and CDR2: KGHSH and LQKENI. The isolated RNA, all of it, was reverse transcribed, so expressed TCRB transcripts were what got sequenced. Measured with immunoSEQ multiplex PCR; TCRdb has only the in-frame clones, and not every one. The sample records 60,000 to 75,000 clones, approximately 50% being singletons. This specimen comes from a study of beta chain features in type 1 diabetes. Study at large: In all, approximately 100,000,000 sorted cells from all samples were analyzed.

General observations from the study: TCRB CDR3s from Type 1 diabetes patients were moderately but significantly shorter in all four CD4+ subsets.

The chain is built from TRBV18 and TRBJ2-3; 9 bases line up with TRBD2. The receptor was derived from a man aged 25-40 years with type 1 diabetes. Sequencing was carried out using central memory CD4+ T cells from blood. The CDR3 reads CASSPPESSGRTDTQYF. DNA for the CDR3: TGTGCCAGCTCACCACCGGAGAGTAGCGGGAGAACAGATACGCAGTATTTT.